One sample yielded the 4 T cell receptor beta chains listed below, sequenced in a study of cytomegalovirus exposure and HLA in healthy donors. Primers included in the PCR were 60 Vbeta and 13 Jbeta primers. Assay used: immunoSEQ multiplex PCR; TCRdb lists only in-frame clones, some missing. Of 130,000 to 150,000 clones listed, about four fifths are singletons. Source material: PBMCs. These TCRs come from a middle-aged man in good health and CMV-seronegative.

The rearrangement joins TRBV7-9 to TRBJ2-6; 11 positions agree with TRBD1. The J segment lost 0 bases and the V segment lost 3 bases, leaving 4 bases of the junction unmatched. The CDR3 length is 18 residues. Per the germline V gene, CDR1 is SEHNR and CDR2 is FQNEAQ (reference sequence). The CDR3 loop is CASSFGQGAFSGANVLTF. CDR3 DNA: TGTGCCAGCAGCTTTGGACAGGGGGCCTTCTCTGGGGCCAACGTCCTGACTTTC.

V is TRBV19 and J is TRBJ1-2, with D possibly matching TRBD1 (6 bases). Trimming took 6 bases from V and 0 from J, leaving 20 bases between them. The germline V gene encodes CDR1 LNHDA and CDR2 SQIVND (reference sequence). This CDR3 has 17 amino acids. The CDR3 loop is CASSNWDKPITNYGYTF. As DNA, the CDR3 is TGTGCCAGTAGCAATTGGGACAAACCGATTACTAACTATGGCTACACCTTC. Using reference TRBV19 and TRBJ1-2 for the parts outside the CDR3, the full variable domain is DGGITQSPKYLFRKEGQNVTLSCEQNLNHDAMYWYRQDPGQGLRLIYYSQIVNDFQKGDIAEGYSVSREKKESFPLTVTSAQKNPTAFYLCASSNWDKPITNYGYTFGSGTRLTVV.

V and J are TRBV7-9 and TRBJ2-3, with 7 bases aligning to TRBD2. CDR3 length equals 14 residues. J was trimmed by 5 bases and V by 0 bases; bases with no gene match: 2. Germline V gene sequence: CDR1 SEHNR, CDR2 FQNEAQ (reference sequence). The CDR3 DNA reads as TGTGCCAGCAGCTTAGCGGGGGGGATAGATACGCAGTATTTT. Translation gives CASSLAGGIDTQYF. The complete variable domain, with remaining parts taken from reference TRBV7-9 and TRBJ2-3, reads DTGVSQNPRHKITKRGQNVTFRCDPISEHNRLYWYRQTLGQGPEFLTYFQNEAQLEKSRLLSDRFSAERPKGSFSTLEIQRTEQGDSAMYLCASSLAGGIDTQYFGPGTRLTVL.

The DNA of the CDR3 is TGTGCCAGCACAGGGACAGGGCGACAGCCCCAGCATTTT. Protein: CASTGTGRQPQHF. This chain connects TRBV6-1 to TRBJ1-5, with 9 bases matching TRBD1. Germline V lookup: CDR1 MNHNS, CDR2 SASEGT. With 7 bases clipped from V and 7 bases from J, the junction kept 5 bases outside the gene matches. The CDR3 runs 13 residues.